The source of this T cell receptor beta chain is a study of blood T cell repertoires in COVID-19. Study overall: The samples span acute and convalescent COVID-19 from the United States, Italy and Spain. PBMCs, B-cell-depleted T cells, or T cells provided the cDNA or gDNA that made up the material.

Original processing notes: Nucleated cell counts were estimated from reference gene primer amplification. TCRdb's copy holds only in-frame clones and misses some; the assay was immunoSEQ multiplex PCR. The DNA was the basis for D and trimming; V, J and clone size are from that table. The sample lists about 76,000 clones; 65% to 90% were seen once. The germline gives CDR1 SGHRS, CDR2 YFSETQ. J lost 4 bases, V lost 4 bases, and 4 bases had no gene match. The CDR3 is 14 amino acids. The chain combines TRBV5-1 with TRBJ2-7; 11 bases line up with TRBD2. The receptor was isolated from a human donor in a cohort sampled during active COVID-19. Sequences were obtained from peripheral blood. CDR3 nucleotides: TGCGCCAGCAGCATGACTAGCGGGACGTACGAGCAGTACTTC. Translation: CASSMTSGTYEQYF. The variable domain in full, with the rest retrieved from reference TRBV5-1 and TRBJ2-7, is KAGVTQTPRYLIKTRGQQVTLSCSPISGHRSVSWYQQTPGQGLQFLFEYFSETQRNKGNFPGRFSGRQFSNSRSEMNVSTLELGDSALYLCASSMTSGTYEQYFGPGTRLTVT.